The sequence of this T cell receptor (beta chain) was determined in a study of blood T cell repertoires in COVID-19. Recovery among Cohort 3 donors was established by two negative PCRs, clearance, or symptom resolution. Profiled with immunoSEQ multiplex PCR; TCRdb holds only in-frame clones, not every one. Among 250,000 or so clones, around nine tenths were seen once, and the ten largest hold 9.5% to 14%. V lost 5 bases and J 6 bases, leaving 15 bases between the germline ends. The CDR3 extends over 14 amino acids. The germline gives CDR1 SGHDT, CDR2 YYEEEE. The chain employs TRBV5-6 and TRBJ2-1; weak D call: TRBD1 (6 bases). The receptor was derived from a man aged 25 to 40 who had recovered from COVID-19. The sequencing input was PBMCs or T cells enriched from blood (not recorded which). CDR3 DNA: TGTGCCAGCAGTTACTTGTCAGGGGCCAATGAGCAGTTCTTC. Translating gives CASSYLSGANEQFF.